The 19 T cell receptor beta chains in this list originate from one sample, sequenced in a study of monozygotic twins with inflammatory bowel disease. TCRdb re-analyzed the 5' RACE reads; it lists each CDR3 protein once, without DNA. This sample's table has 310,000 or so distinct CDR3 sequences. Sequenced: blood. The origin of the receptors is a human donor with ulcerative colitis or Crohn's disease, or a healthy co-twin of an affected twin (not recorded which).

The chain is built from TRBV5-1 and TRBJ2-1. The CDR3 is made up of 16 amino acids. CDR1 SGHRS and CDR2 YFSETQ come from the germline V gene. This CDR3 is CASSSGQPSSYNEQFF.

CDR3 in amino acids: CASSALTSGTPRGASNEQFF. The chain combines TRBV9 with TRBJ2-1; TCRdb gives TRBD2 as the D gene, but with no DNA this cannot be confirmed. The germline V gene has CDR1 SGDLS and CDR2 YYNGEE. The CDR3 runs 20 residues.

The rearrangement joins TRBV19 to TRBJ1-2. CDR1 and CDR2 (germline): LNHDA, SQIVND (reference sequence). The CDR3 contains 13 residues. CDR3 region: CASSLRPDRGYTF.

The genes are TRBV7-2 and TRBJ2-7; lacking DNA, the TRBD1 call made by TCRdb goes unchecked. CDR1 and CDR2 (germline): SGHTA, FQGNSA. The CDR3 consists of 13 residues. The CDR3 sequence is CASGTRSSYEQYF.

The genes are TRBV7-2 and TRBJ1-1; TCRdb lists TRBD1, though no DNA is available to test this call. This CDR3 is 13 amino acids long. In germline, CDR1 is SGHTA, CDR2 FQGNSA. CDR3 amino acids: CASSLGQGDEAFF.

This rearrangement joins TRBV2 to TRBJ2-7. The CDR3 runs to 13 residues. Germline V CDR1 and CDR2: SNHLY, FYNNEI. The CDR3 sequence is CASRDTNSYEQYF.

The chain has TRBV5-1 and TRBJ2-1; the D call from TCRdb, TRBD2, cannot be confirmed without DNA. The germline V gene has CDR1 SGHRS and CDR2 YFSETQ. This CDR3 is 15 amino acids long. The chain's CDR3 is CASSLGLDGRDEQFF.

Here the CDR3 reads CASSPGGDSSQYF. The chain has TRBV18 and TRBJ2-5; TCRdb's assignment of TRBD2 cannot be checked, as there is no DNA. The CDR3 extends over 13 amino acids. Looked up from germline, CDR1 is KGHSH and CDR2 is LQKENI.

This chain connects TRBV7-2 to TRBJ1-2. The germline V gene has CDR1 SGHTA and CDR2 FQGNSA. The CDR3 runs 14 residues. CDR3 protein: CASSLQLQNYGYTF. Supplemented by reference TRBV7-2 and TRBJ1-2, the full variable domain reads GAGVSQSPSNKVTEKGKDVELRCDPISGHTALYWYRQSLGQGLEFLIYFQGNSAPDKSGLPSDRFSAERTGGSVSTLTIQRTQQEDSAVYLCASSLQLQNYGYTFGSGTRLTVV.

This CDR3 reads CASSGSLWQPQHF. This chain uses TRBV19 with TRBJ1-5. CDR1 and CDR2 (germline): LNHDA, SQIVND (reference sequence). The CDR3 covers 13 residues.

The chain carries TRBV6-1 and TRBJ1-1. Germline CDR1 is MNHNS and CDR2 is SASEGT. The CDR3 length is 13 residues. CDR3 region: CASSESSRIERKF.

The V gene is TRBV5-4, the J gene TRBJ1-1. This CDR3 is built from 14 residues. Germline V CDR1 and CDR2: SGHNT, YYREEE (reference sequence). The CDR3 region is CASSLAAENTEAFF.

The rearrangement uses TRBV19 and TRBJ2-1; TCRdb proposes TRBD2, but this gene call is untestable without DNA. The CDR3 is made up of 17 amino acids. In germline, CDR1 is LNHDA, CDR2 SQIVND (reference sequence). This chain's CDR3 is CASSMGLAGGRGNEQFF. Using reference TRBV19 and TRBJ2-1 for the parts outside the CDR3, the full variable domain is DGGITQSPKYLFRKEGQNVTLSCEQNLNHDAMYWYRQDPGQGLRLIYYSQIVNDFQKGDIAEGYSVSREKKESFPLTVTSAQKNPTAFYLCASSMGLAGGRGNEQFFGPGTRLTVL.

The chain combines TRBV29-1 with TRBJ2-7; TCRdb reports TRBD2, a call that lacks DNA to check it against. The CDR3 runs 12 residues. Germline CDR1 is SQVTM and CDR2 is ANQGSEA. CDR3 loop: CSVALGRDEQYF.

This sequence joins TRBV20-1 and TRBJ2-4; the TCRdb call, TRBD1, lacks DNA for checking. The CDR3 covers 15 residues. The germline V gene has CDR1 DFQATT and CDR2 SNEGSKA (reference sequence). CDR3 residues: CSARDRGQGKNIQYF.

CDR3 sequence reads: CASTPGRNQPQHF. The chain has TRBV27 and TRBJ1-5; the TCRdb call, TRBD1, lacks DNA for checking. The CDR3 length is 13 residues. Germline lookup yields CDR1 MNHEY and CDR2 SMNVEV (reference sequence).

The chain links TRBV9 to TRBJ2-5; the D call from TCRdb, TRBD2, cannot be confirmed without DNA. From germline, CDR1 is SGDLS and CDR2 YYNGEE. CDR3 length: 16 residues. The CDR3 loop reads CASSVAGGGGQETQYF.

The V call is TRBV7-2, the J call TRBJ2-3; TCRdb's assignment of TRBD1 cannot be checked, as there is no DNA. The CDR3 length is 15 residues. From germline, CDR1 is SGHTA and CDR2 FQGNSA. The CDR3 spells CASSFGTGYTNTQYF.

The rearrangement uses TRBV29-1 and TRBJ1-1. This CDR3 spans 14 amino acids. In germline, CDR1 is SQVTM, CDR2 ANQGSEA. CDR3 residues: CSVALPLMNTEAFF.